This T cell receptor (beta chain) appears in the sequencing data of a study of read filtering for tumor transcriptome and immune sequencing. Study-wide context: Per sample, TCR-region reads ranged about 4 to 11 million by IR-seq, roughly 80 to 1273 by RNA-seq.

Ten or more counts support this clonotype. The library was built from around 0.4 ug RNA with molecular barcoded adaptors for alpha/delta and beta/gamma chains. Each CDR3 protein is one row after TCRdb ran MiXCR on the reads. The table includes 35,000 to 40,000 distinct CDR3 sequences, 14% detected once. CDR3 length equals 16 residues. Germline CDR1 reads SGHTA; CDR2 reads FQGTGA. Trimming removed 1 base from V and 3 bases from J; junction bases left unmatched: 6. The chain joins TRBV7-3 to TRBJ2-5, with TRBD2 matching over 9 bases. The sample was a population of CD138-negative cells sorted from bone marrow. The receptor was isolated from a donor at least 40 years old with multiple myeloma. Here the CDR3 reads CASSLMSSGVKETQYF. For the CDR3, the DNA is TGTGCCAGCAGCTTAATGTCTAGCGGGGTCAAAGAGACCCAGTACTTC.